This TCR beta chain derives from a study of T cell changes during pregnancy in multiple sclerosis. Germline V CDR1 and CDR2: SGHTA, FQGNSA. This CDR3 has 15 amino acids. With 0 bases removed from V and 7 bases from J, the gap between germline ends came to 13 bases. The data were produced by immunoSEQ multiplex PCR, yet TCRdb's version contains in-frame clones alone and is incomplete. The sample shows about 100,000 clones, approximately 90% of them seen only once. The sequence derives from a female donor with multiple sclerosis, enrolled in a pregnancy study. The sample consisted of peripheral blood, taken in the second trimester of pregnancy. This chain uses TRBV7-2 with TRBJ2-1, with D perhaps TRBD2 (6 bases). Here the CDR3 DNA reads TGTGCCAGCAGCTTAGCCACGGGACTGGAGAATGAGCAGTTCTTC. Its protein is CASSLATGLENEQFF. Using reference TRBV7-2 and TRBJ2-1 for the parts outside the CDR3, the full variable domain is GAGVSQSPSNKVTEKGKDVELRCDPISGHTALYWYRQSLGQGLEFLIYFQGNSAPDKSGLPSDRFSAERTGGSVSTLTIQRTQQEDSAVYLCASSLATGLENEQFFGPGTRLTVL.